One sample yielded the 8 T cell receptor beta chains listed below, sequenced in a study of blood T cell repertoires in COVID-19. The assay was immunoSEQ multiplex PCR, and TCRdb's table has in-frame clones only and misses some. The sample records about 150,000 clones, roughly four fifths being singletons. Input material: peripheral blood. Source of these receptors: a woman of 80 years or more with acute or convalescent COVID-19.

This clone has only one observation. This sequence joins TRBV7-9 and TRBJ1-4; tentatively, D is TRBD1 (5 bases). V lost 10 bases and J lost 10, with 19 bases in between. The CDR3 is 13 residues long. Germline loops: CDR1 SEHNR, CDR2 FQNEAQ (reference sequence). In nucleotides, the CDR3 is TGTGCCATAGGGGCGGGGGTTGAGGTAAAACTGTTTTTT. This encodes CAIGAGVEVKLFF.

This clone was seen once. This sequence joins TRBV6-2 or TRBV6-3 and TRBJ2-3; D remains unclear. The V gene lost 3 bases and the J gene lost 6 bases, with 7 bases spanning the gap. Germline V gene data show CDR1 as MNHEY and CDR2 as SVGEGT. The CDR3 length is 12 residues. As DNA, the CDR3 is TGTGCCAGCAGTTATACTTCGGATACGCAGTATTTT. It translates to CASSYTSDTQYF.

This chain links TRBV27 with TRBJ1-1; 11 bases are shared with TRBD1. Germline trimming cut 3 bases from V and 4 bases from J; bases unmatched to any gene: 10. CDR1 and CDR2 (germline): MNHEY, SMNVEV (reference sequence). The CDR3 has 17 residues. CDR3 sequence: CASSFRAWTGGITEAFF. The DNA for the CDR3 is TGTGCCAGCAGTTTCCGGGCCTGGACAGGGGGCATCACTGAAGCTTTCTTT.

The J gene is TRBJ2-3, the V gene TRBV2, with a weak D call TRBD2 (6 bases). V lost 4 bases and J lost 1, with 21 bases in between. Germline CDR1 is SNHLY and CDR2 is FYNNEI. This CDR3 comprises 18 residues. The CDR3 reads CASSARAPRGWGTDTQYF. CDR3 nucleotides: TGTGCCAGCAGTGCGAGGGCCCCGCGGGGTTGGGGCACAGATACGCAGTATTTT.

The gene calls are TRBV7-3 and TRBJ2-3; weak D call: TRBD2 (6 bases). Germline CDR1 and CDR2: SGHTA and FQGTGA. The ends were cut back, 1 base at V and 4 bases at J, with 15 bases in the middle. The CDR3 is 16 residues long. The CDR3: CASSLRSGGGADTQYF. The CDR3 region has the DNA TGTGCCAGCAGCTTAAGGTCCGGGGGAGGCGCAGATACGCAGTATTTT.

The chain recombines TRBV29-1 with TRBJ1-1; tentatively, D is TRBD1 (5 bases). V lost 7 bases and J lost 6, with 15 bases in between. In germline, CDR1 is SQVTM, CDR2 ANQGSEA. There are 12 residues in the CDR3. The CDR3 spells CSAFDGGPEAFF. CDR3 DNA sequence: TGCAGCGCTTTCGACGGGGGTCCTGAAGCTTTCTTT.

The rearrangement links TRBV18 to TRBJ2-5, with 11 bases identical to TRBD1. V dropped 3 bases and J dropped 7; count of bases not matched to a gene: 7. CDR1 is KGHSH and CDR2 is LQKENI in the germline V gene. The CDR3 has 15 residues. The CDR3 region is CASSPGQGVFGTQYF. The DNA for the CDR3 is TGTGCCAGCTCACCGGGACAGGGGGTTTTTGGGACCCAGTACTTC. Drawing the rest from reference TRBV18 and TRBJ2-5, the complete variable domain is NAGVMQNPRHLVRRRGQEARLRCSPMKGHSHVYWYRQLPEEGLKFMVYLQKENIIDESGMPKERFSAEFPKEGPSILRIQQVVRGDSAAYFCASSPGQGVFGTQYFGPGTRLLVL.

CDR3 residues: CAISERGATLPLHF. DNA for the CDR3: TGTGCCATCAGCGAGCGGGGGGCTACCCTCCCCCTCCACTTT. This sequence joins TRBV10-3 and TRBJ1-6; tentatively, D is TRBD1 (6 bases). The germline V and J ends were trimmed by 6 bases and 13 bases, with 19 bases remaining between them. The CDR3 consists of 14 residues. The V gene's germline CDR1 is ENHRY and CDR2 SYGVKD.